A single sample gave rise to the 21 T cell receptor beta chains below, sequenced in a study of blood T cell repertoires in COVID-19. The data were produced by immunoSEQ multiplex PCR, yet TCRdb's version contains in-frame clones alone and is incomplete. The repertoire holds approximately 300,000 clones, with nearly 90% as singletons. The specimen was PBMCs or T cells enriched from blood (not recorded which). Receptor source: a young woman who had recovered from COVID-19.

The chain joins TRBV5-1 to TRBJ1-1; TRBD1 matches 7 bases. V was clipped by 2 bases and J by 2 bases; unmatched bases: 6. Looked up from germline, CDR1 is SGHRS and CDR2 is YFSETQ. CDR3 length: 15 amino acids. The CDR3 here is CASSLTGTVNTEAFF. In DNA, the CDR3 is TGCGCCAGCAGCTTAACCGGGACAGTAAACACTGAAGCTTTCTTT. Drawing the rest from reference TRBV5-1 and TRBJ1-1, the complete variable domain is KAGVTQTPRYLIKTRGQQVTLSCSPISGHRSVSWYQQTPGQGLQFLFEYFSETQRNKGNFPGRFSGRQFSNSRSEMNVSTLELGDSALYLCASSLTGTVNTEAFFGQGTRLTVV.

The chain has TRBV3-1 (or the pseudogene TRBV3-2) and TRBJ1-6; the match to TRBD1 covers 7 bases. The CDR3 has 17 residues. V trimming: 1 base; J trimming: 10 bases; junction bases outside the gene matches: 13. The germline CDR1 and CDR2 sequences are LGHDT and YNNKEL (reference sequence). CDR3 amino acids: CASSQGATGAQGSPLHF. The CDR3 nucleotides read TGTGCCAGCAGCCAAGGGGCAACAGGGGCGCAGGGATCACCCCTCCACTTT.

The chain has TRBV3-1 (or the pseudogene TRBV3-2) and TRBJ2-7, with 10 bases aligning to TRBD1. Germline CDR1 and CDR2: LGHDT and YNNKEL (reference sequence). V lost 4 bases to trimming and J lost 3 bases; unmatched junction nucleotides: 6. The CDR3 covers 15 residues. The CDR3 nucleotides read TGTGCCAGCAGCCTGACAGGGGGCGAATTCTACGAGCAGTACTTC. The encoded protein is CASSLTGGEFYEQYF.

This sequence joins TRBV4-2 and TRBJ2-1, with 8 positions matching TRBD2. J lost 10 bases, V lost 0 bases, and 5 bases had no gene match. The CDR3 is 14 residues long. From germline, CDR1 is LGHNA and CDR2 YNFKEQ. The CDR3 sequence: CASSQERGEGEQFF. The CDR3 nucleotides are TGTGCCAGCAGCCAAGAGCGGGGGGAGGGGGAGCAGTTCTTC.

The CDR3 region has the DNA TGTGCCAGTAGTATCTTTCCCCAACAGGGGGCGAATGGCTACACCTTC. This codes for CASSIFPQQGANGYTF. The gene calls are TRBV19 and TRBJ1-2, with 9 positions matching TRBD1. J lost 6 bases, V lost 3 bases, and 11 bases had no gene match. The CDR3 totals 16 residues. Germline V lookup: CDR1 LNHDA, CDR2 SQIVND (reference sequence). Drawing the rest from reference TRBV19 and TRBJ1-2, the complete variable domain is DGGITQSPKYLFRKEGQNVTLSCEQNLNHDAMYWYRQDPGQGLRLIYYSQIVNDFQKGDIAEGYSVSREKKESFPLTVTSAQKNPTAFYLCASSIFPQQGANGYTFGSGTRLTVV.

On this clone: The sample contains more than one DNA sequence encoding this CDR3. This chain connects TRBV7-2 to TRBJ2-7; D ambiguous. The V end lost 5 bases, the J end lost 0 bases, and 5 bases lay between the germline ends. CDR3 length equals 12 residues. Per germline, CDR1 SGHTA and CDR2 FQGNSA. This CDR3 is CASSPSSYEQYF. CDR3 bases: TGTGCCAGCAGCCCTAGCTCCTACGAGCAGTACTTC.

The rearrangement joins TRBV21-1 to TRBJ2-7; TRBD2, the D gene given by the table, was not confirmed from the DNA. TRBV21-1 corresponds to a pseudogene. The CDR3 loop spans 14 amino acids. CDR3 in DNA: TGTGCCAGCAGCAAAGGACTAGCGGTTCCCGAGCAGTACTTC. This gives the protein CASSKGLAVPEQYF.

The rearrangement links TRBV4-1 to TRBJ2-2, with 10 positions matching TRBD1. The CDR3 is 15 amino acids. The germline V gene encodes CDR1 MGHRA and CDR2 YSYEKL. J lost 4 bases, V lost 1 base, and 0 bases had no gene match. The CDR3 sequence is CASSQGTGGTGELFF. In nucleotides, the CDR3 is TGCGCCAGCAGCCAAGGGACAGGGGGCACCGGGGAGCTGTTTTTT.

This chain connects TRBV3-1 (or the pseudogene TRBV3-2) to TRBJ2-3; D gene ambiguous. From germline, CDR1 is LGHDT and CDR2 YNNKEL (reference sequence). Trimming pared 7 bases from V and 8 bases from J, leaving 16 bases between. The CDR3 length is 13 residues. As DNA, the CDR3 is TGTGCCAGCACCCCTGACCGCCGAGGTACGCAGTATTTT. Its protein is CASTPDRRGTQYF.

CDR3 amino acids: CASSTQDRGRPYEQYF. The DNA of the CDR3 is TGCGCCAGCAGTACCCAAGACAGGGGGCGCCCCTACGAGCAGTACTTC. J is TRBJ2-7 and V is TRBV5-1; 10 positions match TRBD1. The V gene end was trimmed by 5 bases and the J gene end by 2 bases; junction bases not matched to a gene: 10. This CDR3 spans 16 amino acids. Germline loops: CDR1 SGHRS, CDR2 YFSETQ. The complete variable domain, with remaining parts taken from reference TRBV5-1 and TRBJ2-7, reads KAGVTQTPRYLIKTRGQQVTLSCSPISGHRSVSWYQQTPGQGLQFLFEYFSETQRNKGNFPGRFSGRQFSNSRSEMNVSTLELGDSALYLCASSTQDRGRPYEQYFGPGTRLTVT.

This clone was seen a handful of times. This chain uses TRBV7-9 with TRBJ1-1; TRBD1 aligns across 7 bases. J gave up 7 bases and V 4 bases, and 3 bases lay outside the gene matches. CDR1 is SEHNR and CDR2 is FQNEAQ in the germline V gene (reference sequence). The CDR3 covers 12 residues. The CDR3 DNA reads TGTGCCAGCAGCTCACAGGGGATTGAAGCTTTCTTT. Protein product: CASSSQGIEAFF.

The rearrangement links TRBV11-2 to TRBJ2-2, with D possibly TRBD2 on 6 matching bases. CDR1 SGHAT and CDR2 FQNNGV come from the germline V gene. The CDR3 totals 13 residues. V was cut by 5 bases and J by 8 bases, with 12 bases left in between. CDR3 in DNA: TGTGCCAGCAGCATTATGGGGGGTGGGGAGCTGTTTTTT. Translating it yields CASSIMGGGELFF. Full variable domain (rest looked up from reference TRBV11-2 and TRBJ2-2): EAGVAQSPRYKIIEKRQSVAFWCNPISGHATLYWYQQILGQGPKLLIQFQNNGVVDDSQLPKDRFSAERLKGVDSTLKIQPAKLEDSAVYLCASSIMGGGELFFGEGSRLTVL.

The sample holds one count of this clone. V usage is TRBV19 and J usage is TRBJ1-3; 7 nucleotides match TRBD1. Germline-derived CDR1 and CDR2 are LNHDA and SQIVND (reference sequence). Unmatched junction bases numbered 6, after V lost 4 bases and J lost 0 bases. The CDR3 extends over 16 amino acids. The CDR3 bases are TGTGCCAGTAGTAGAGGACAGGACTACTCTGGAAACACCATATATTTT. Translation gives CASSRGQDYSGNTIYF.

The CDR3 loop reads CASSRTGNFNEQFF. The CDR3 bases are TGTGCCAGCAGCCGGACAGGGAATTTCAATGAGCAGTTCTTC. The rearrangement links TRBV7-2 to TRBJ2-1; 8 bases line up with TRBD1. The germline V gene encodes CDR1 SGHTA and CDR2 FQGNSA. The ends lost 5 bases at V and 6 bases at J; junction bases unmatched: 6. CDR3 length equals 14 residues.

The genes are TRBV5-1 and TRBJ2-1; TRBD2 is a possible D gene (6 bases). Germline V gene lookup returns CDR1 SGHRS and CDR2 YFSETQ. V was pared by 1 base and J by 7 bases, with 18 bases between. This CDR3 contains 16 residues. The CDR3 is CASSLIFRGTENEQFF. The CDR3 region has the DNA TGCGCCAGCAGCTTGATCTTTCGGGGGACGGAGAATGAGCAGTTCTTC.

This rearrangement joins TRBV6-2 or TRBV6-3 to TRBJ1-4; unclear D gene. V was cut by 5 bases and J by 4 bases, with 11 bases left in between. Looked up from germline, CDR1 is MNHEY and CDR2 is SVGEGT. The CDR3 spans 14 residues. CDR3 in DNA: TGTGCCAGCAGTCCACGACACAGTAATGAAAAACTGTTTTTT. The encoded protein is CASSPRHSNEKLFF.

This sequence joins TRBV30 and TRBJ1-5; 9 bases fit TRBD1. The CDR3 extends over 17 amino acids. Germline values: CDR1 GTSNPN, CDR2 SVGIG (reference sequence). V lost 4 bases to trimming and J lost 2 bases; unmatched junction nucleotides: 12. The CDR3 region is CAWTLGTGTGGNQPQHF. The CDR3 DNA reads TGTGCCTGGACTTTAGGGACAGGGACCGGGGGCAATCAGCCCCAGCATTTT. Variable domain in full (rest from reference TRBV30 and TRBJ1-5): SQTIHQWPATLVQPVGSPLSLECTVEGTSNPNLYWYRQAAGRGLQLLFYSVGIGQISSEVPQNLSASRPQDRQFILSSKKLLLSDSGFYLCAWTLGTGTGGNQPQHFGDGTRLSIL.

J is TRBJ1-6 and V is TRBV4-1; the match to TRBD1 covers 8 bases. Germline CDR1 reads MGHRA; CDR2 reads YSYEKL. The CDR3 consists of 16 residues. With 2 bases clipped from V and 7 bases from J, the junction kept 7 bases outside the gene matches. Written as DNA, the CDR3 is TGCGCCAGCAGCCAAAGGACAGGGTCTAACAATTCACCCCTCCACTTT. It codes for CASSQRTGSNNSPLHF.

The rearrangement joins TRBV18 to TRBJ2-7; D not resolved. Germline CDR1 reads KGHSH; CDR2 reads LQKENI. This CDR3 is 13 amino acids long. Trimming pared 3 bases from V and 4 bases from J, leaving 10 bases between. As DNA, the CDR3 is TGTGCCAGCTCACCGAACAGTGGTTACGAGCAGTACTTC. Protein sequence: CASSPNSGYEQYF.

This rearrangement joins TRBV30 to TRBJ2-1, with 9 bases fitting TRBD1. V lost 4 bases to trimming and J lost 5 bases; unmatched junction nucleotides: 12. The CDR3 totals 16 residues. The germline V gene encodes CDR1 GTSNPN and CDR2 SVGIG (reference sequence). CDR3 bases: TGTGCCTGGAACGCCGCCGGGACAGGGATCGACAATGAGCAGTTCTTC. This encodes CAWNAAGTGIDNEQFF.

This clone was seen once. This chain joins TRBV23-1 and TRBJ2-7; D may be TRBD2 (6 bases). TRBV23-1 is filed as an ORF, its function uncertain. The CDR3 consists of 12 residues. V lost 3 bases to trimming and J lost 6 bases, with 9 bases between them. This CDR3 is CASSHWDSEQYF. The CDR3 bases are TGCGCCAGCAGTCACTGGGACTCCGAGCAGTACTTC.